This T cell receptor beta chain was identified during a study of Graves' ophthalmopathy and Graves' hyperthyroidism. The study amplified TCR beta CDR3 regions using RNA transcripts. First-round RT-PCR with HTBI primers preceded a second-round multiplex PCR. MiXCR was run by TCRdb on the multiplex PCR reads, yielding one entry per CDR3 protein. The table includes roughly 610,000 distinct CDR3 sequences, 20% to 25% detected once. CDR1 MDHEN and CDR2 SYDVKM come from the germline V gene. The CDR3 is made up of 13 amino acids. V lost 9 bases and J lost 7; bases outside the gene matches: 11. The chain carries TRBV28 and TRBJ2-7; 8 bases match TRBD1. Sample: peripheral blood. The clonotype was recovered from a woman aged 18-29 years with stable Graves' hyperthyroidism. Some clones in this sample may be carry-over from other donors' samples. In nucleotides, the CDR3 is TGTGCCAGTACCGACAGGGGAGCAGGGGAGCAGTACTTC. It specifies CASTDRGAGEQYF.